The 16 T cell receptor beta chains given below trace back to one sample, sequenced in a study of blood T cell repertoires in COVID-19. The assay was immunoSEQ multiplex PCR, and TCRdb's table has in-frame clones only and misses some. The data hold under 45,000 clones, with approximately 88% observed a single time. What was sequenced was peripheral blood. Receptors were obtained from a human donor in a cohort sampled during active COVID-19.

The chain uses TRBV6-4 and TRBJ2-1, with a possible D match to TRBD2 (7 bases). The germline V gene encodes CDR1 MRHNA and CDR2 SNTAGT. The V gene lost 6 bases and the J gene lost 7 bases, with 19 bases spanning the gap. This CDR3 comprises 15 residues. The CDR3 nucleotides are TGTGCCAGCAGCCTAGAGGGGGGGAGCACGAATGAGCAGTTCTTC. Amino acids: CASSLEGGSTNEQFF.

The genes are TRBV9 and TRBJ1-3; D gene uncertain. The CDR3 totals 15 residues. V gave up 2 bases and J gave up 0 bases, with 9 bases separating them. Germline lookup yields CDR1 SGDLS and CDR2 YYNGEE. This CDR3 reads CASSVRAFSGNTIYF. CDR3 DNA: TGTGCCAGCAGCGTGCGAGCCTTCTCTGGAAACACCATATATTTT.

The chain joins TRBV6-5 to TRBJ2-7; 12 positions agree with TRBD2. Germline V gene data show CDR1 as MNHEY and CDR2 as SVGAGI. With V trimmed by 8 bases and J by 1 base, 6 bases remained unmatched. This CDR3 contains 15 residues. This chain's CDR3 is CASWELAGGSYEQYF. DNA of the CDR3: TGTGCCAGCTGGGAACTAGCGGGGGGTTCCTACGAGCAGTACTTC.

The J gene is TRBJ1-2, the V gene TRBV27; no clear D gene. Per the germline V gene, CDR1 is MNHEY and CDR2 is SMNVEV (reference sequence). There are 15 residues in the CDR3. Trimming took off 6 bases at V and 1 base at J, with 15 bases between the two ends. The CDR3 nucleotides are TGTGCCAGCAGACAATACGACAAGATTAACTATGGCTACACCTTC. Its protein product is CASRQYDKINYGYTF.

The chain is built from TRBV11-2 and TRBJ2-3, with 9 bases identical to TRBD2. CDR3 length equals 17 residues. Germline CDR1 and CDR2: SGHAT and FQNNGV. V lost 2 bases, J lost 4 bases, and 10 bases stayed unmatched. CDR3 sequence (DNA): TGTGCCAGCAGCTTAAGGGGGCTAGCGGGGTGGTCAGATACGCAGTATTTT. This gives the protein CASSLRGLAGWSDTQYF.

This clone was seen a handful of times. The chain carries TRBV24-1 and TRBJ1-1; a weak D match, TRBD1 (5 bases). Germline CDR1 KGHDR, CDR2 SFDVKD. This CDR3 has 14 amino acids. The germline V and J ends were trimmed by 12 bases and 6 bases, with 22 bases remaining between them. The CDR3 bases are TGTGCCTTCCTCAGGGCATCAAGTAATCCTGAAGCTTTCTTT. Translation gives CAFLRASSNPEAFF.

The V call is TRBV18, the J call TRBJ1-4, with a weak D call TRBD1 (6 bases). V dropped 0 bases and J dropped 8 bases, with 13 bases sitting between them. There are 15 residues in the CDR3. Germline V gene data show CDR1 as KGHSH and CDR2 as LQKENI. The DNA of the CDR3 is TGTGCCAGCTCACCACCTCAGGGGCGACGAGAAAAACTGTTTTTT. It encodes CASSPPQGRREKLFF.

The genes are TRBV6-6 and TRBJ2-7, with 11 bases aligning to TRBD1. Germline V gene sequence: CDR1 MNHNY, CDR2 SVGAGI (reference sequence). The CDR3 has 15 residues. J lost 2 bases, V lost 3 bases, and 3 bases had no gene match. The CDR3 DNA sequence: TGTGCCAGCAGTTATGGGGGACAGGGGGCCTACGAGCAGTACTTC. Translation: CASSYGGQGAYEQYF.

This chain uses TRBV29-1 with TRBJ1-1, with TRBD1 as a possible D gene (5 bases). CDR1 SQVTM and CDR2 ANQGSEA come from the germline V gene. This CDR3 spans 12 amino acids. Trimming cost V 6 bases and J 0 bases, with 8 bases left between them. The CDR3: CSVRQMNTEAFF. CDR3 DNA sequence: TGCAGCGTCCGACAGATGAACACTGAAGCTTTCTTT.

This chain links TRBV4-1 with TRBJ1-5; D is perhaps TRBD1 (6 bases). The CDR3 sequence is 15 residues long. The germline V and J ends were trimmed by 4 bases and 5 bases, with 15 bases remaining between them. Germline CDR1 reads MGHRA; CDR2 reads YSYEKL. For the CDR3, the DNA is TGCGCCAGCAGCCCCCAGGGCAGGGGTGATCAGCCCCAGCATTTT. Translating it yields CASSPQGRGDQPQHF.

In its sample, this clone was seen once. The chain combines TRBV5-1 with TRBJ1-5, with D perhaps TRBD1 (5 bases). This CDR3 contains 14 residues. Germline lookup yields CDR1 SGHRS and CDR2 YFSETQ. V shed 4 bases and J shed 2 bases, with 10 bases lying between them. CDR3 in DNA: TGCGCCAGCAGCATTGACAGTGGCAATCAGCCCCAGCATTTT. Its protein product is CASSIDSGNQPQHF.

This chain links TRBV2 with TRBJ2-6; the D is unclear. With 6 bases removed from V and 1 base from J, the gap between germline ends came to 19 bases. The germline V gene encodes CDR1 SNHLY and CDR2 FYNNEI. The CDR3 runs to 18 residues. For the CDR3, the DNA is TGTGCCAGCAGCCAATTTCGGGTCTCCTCTTCTGGGGCCAACGTCCTGACTTTC. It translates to CASSQFRVSSSGANVLTF.

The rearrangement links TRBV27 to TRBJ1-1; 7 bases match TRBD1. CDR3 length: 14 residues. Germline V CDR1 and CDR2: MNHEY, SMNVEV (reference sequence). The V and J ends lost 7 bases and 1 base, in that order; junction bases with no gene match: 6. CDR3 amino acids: CASTLRTGNTEAFF. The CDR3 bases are TGTGCCAGCACCTTACGGACAGGGAACACTGAAGCTTTCTTT.

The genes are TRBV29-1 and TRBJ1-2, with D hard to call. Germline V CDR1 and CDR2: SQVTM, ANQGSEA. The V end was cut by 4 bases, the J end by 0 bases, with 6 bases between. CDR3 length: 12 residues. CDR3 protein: CSVGSSNYGYTF. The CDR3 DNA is TGCAGCGTTGGTAGTTCTAACTATGGCTACACCTTC.

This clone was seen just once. In nucleotides, the CDR3 is TGCAGTGCTGGTGGCAGGGACAATCAGCCCCAGCATTTT. It codes for CSAGGRDNQPQHF. The V and J genes are TRBV20-1 and TRBJ1-5, with a weak D call TRBD1 (5 bases). The germline gives CDR1 DFQATT, CDR2 SNEGSKA (reference sequence). The CDR3 consists of 13 residues. V lost 5 bases and J 3 bases, leaving 11 bases between the germline ends.

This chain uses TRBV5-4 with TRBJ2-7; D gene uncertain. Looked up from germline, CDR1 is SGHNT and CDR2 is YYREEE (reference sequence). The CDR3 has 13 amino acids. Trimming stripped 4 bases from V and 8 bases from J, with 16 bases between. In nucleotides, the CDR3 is TGTGCCAGCAGCCCAAACTGGAGTCAACAGCAGTACTTC. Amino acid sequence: CASSPNWSQQQYF. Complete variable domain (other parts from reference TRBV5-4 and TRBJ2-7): ETGVTQSPTHLIKTRGQQVTLRCSSQSGHNTVSWYQQALGQGPQFIFQYYREEENGRGNFPPRFSGLQFPNYSSELNVNALELDDSALYLCASSPNWSQQQYFGPGTRLTVT.